A selection of T cell receptor beta chains follows, all from one sample in a study of control samples from healthy donors and cancer patients. Clones were sequenced by immunoSEQ multiplex PCR, and TCRdb holds only the in-frame ones, with some missing. Among approximately 170,000 clones listed, 85% to 90% were seen once. Sequenced input: blood. Receptor source: a woman between 50 and 59 years old in good health. The CDR3 runs from the conserved cysteine through the conserved F or W. D genes are given only for firm matches. Where a row states a size, it is once, few, many or the class of an expanded clone; other rows omit it.

j_call	v_call	d_call	clone_size	cdr3_aa	cdr3_nt
TRBJ1-6	TRBV27	NA	few	CASSLLQGLPSPLHF	TGTGCCAGCAGTTTACTACAGGGTCTCCCTTCACCCCTCCACTTT
TRBJ2-1	TRBV7-2	NA	NA	CASSLAGQTFYNEQFF	TGTGCCAGCAGCTTAGCGGGACAAACATTTTACAATGAGCAGTTCTTC
TRBJ1-4	TRBV29-1	NA	NA	CSVGSGRREKLFF	TGCAGCGTTGGCTCAGGGCGGCGTGAAAAACTGTTTTTT
TRBJ1-5	TRBV27	NA	once	CASSLEKAGNQPQHF	NA
TRBJ2-1	TRBV5-6	TRBD2	NA	CASSFGGLALNEQFF	TGTGCCAGCAGCTTCGGGGGACTAGCGCTTAATGAGCAGTTCTTC
TRBJ2-5	TRBV24-1	TRBD1	NA	CATSDWGQGKVETQYF	TGTGCCACCAGTGATTGGGGACAGGGGAAGGTAGAGACCCAGTACTTC
TRBJ1-1	TRBV5-6	NA	NA	CASSLGGPEAFF	TGTGCCAGCAGCTTGGGGGGGCCTGAAGCTTTCTTT
TRBJ2-1	TRBV30	NA	NA	CAWRMKSSYNEQFF	TGTGCCTGGAGAATGAAGAGCTCCTACAATGAGCAGTTCTTC
TRBJ1-5	TRBV6-1	NA	NA	CASSAEVGLSNQPQHF	TGTGCCAGCAGTGCTGAGGTCGGATTGAGCAATCAGCCCCAGCATTTT
TRBJ2-1	TRBV7-8	NA	NA	CASSLTLGASSTLIF	TGTGCCAGCAGCTTGACCTTGGGGGCAAGCTCCACCCTAATCTTC
TRBJ1-5	TRBV19	NA	NA	CASSNPPQGSNQPQHF	TGTGCCAGTAGTAACCCTCCACAGGGTAGCAATCAGCCCCAGCATTTT